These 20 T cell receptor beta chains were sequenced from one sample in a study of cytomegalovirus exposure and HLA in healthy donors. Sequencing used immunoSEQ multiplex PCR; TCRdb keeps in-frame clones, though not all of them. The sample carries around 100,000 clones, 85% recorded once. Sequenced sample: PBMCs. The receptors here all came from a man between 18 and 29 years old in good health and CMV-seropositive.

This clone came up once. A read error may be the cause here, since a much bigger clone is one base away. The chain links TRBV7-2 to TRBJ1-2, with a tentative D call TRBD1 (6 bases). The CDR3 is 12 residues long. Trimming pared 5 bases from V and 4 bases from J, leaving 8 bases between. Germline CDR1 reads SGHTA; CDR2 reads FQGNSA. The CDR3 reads CASSPGAYGYTF. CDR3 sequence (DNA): TGTGCCAGCAGCCCAGGGGCCTATGGCTACACCTTC.

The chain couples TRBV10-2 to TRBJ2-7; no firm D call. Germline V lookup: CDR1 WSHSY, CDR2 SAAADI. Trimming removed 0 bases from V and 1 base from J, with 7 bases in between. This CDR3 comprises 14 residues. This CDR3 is CASSESGSSYEQYV. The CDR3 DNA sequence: TGCGCCAGCAGTGAGTCGGGCAGTTCCTACGAGCAGTACGTC.

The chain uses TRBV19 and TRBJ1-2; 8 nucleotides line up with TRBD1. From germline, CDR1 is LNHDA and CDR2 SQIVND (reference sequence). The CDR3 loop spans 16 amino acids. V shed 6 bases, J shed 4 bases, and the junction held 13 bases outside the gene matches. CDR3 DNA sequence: TGTGCCAGTAGACGGGACCTTACAGGGGGTTCCTATGGCTACACCTTC. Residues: CASRRDLTGGSYGYTF.

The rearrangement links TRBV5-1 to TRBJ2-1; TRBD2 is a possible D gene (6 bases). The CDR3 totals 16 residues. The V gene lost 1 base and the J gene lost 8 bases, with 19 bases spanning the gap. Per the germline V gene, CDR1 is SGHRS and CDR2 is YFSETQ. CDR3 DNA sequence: TGCGCCAGCAGCTTGCCCCCCACCGGGACTGGCGATGAGCAGTTCTTC. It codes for CASSLPPTGTGDEQFF.

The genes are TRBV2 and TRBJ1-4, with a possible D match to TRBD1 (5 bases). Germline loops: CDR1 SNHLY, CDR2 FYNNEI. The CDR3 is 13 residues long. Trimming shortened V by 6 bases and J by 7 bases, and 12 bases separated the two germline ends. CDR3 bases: TGTGCCAGCAGATACGCCGGGGGTGAAAAACTGTTTTTT. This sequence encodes CASRYAGGEKLFF.

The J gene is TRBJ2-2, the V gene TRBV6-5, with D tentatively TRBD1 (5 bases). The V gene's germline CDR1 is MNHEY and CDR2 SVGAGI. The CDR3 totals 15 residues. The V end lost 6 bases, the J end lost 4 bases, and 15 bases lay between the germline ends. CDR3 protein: CASSTSLRGTGELFF. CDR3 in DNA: TGTGCCAGCAGCACCAGCCTTAGGGGCACCGGGGAGCTGTTTTTT.

CDR3 DNA: TGTGCCAGCAGTCCAGGGGGTCCCGGGGAGCTGTTTTTT. Translated, it gives CASSPGGPGELFF. V usage is TRBV27 and J usage is TRBJ2-2; 7 nucleotides line up with TRBD1. J was trimmed by 6 bases and V by 5 bases; bases with no gene match: 3. This CDR3 has 13 residues. Germline-derived CDR1 and CDR2 are MNHEY and SMNVEV (reference sequence).

CDR3 DNA sequence: TGTGCCAGCAGCAAAGCGGCAGGGAGCACAGATACGCAGTATTTT. Encoded protein: CASSKAAGSTDTQYF. The chain recombines TRBV21-1 with TRBJ2-3; the table's D call, TRBD1, was not checked against the DNA. TRBV21-1 is termed a pseudogene. This CDR3 contains 15 residues.

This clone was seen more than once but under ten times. The CDR3 is CASSRQGGTGELFF. CDR3 nucleotide sequence: TGTGCCAGCAGCAGACAGGGAGGTACCGGGGAGCTGTTTTTT. This chain joins TRBV27 and TRBJ2-2; TRBD1 is a possible D gene (7 bases). The CDR3 runs 14 residues. The V gene's germline CDR1 is MNHEY and CDR2 SMNVEV (reference sequence). V lost 6 bases and J 5 bases, leaving 13 bases between the germline ends.

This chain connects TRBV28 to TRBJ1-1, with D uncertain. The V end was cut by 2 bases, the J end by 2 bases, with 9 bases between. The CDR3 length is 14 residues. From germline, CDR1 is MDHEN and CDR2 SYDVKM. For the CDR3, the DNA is TGTGCCAGCAGTTTAGTCGGGGTCAACACTGAAGCTTTCTTT. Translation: CASSLVGVNTEAFF.

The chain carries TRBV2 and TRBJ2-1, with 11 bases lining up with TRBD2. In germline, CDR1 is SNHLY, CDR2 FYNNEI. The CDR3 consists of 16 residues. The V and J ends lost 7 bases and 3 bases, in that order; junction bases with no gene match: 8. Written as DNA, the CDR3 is TGTGCCAGCACTTTACCGGGACTAGCGGACTACAATGAGCAGTTCTTC. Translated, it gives CASTLPGLADYNEQFF.

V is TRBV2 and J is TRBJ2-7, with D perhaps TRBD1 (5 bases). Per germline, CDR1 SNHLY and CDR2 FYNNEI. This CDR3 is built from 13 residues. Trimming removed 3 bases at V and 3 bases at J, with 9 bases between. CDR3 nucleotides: TGTGCCAGCAGTGACAGGGTAGGCTACGAGCAGTACTTC. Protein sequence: CASSDRVGYEQYF.

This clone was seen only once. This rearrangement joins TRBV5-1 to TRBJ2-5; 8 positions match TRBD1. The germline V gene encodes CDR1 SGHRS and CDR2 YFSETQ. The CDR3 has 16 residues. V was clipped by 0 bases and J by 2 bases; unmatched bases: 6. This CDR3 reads CASSLAGQGTQETQYF. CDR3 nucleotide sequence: TGCGCCAGCAGCTTGGCCGGACAGGGCACGCAAGAGACCCAGTACTTC.

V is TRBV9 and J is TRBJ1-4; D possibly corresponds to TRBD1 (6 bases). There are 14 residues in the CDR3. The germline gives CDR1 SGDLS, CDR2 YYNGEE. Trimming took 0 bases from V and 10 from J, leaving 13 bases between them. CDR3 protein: CASSVGFRGRKLFF. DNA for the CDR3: TGTGCCAGCAGCGTAGGCTTCAGGGGAAGAAAACTGTTTTTT.

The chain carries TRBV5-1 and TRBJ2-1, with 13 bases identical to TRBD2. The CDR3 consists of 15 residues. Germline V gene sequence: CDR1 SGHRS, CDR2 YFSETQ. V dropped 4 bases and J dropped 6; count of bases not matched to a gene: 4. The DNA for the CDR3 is TGCGCCAGCAGCGAGACTAGCGGGAGGTTCAATGAGCAGTTCTTC. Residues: CASSETSGRFNEQFF.

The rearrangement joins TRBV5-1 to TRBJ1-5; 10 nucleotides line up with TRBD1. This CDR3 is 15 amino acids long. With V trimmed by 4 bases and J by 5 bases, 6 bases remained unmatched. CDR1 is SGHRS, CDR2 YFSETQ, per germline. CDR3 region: CASSAGTGEDQPQHF. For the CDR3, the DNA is TGCGCCAGCAGCGCCGGGACAGGGGAGGATCAGCCCCAGCATTTT.

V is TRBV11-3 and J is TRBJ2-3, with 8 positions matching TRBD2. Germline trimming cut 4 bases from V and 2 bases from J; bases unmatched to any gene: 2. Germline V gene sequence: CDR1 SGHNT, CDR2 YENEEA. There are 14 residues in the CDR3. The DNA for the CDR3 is TGTGCCAGCAGCTATAGCGGGATCACAGATACGCAGTATTTT. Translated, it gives CASSYSGITDTQYF.

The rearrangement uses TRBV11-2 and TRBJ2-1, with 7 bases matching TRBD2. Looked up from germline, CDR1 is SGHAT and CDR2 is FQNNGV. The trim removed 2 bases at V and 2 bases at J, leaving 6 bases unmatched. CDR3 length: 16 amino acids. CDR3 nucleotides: TGTGCCAGCAGCTTACAGCCTAGCGGCACCTACAATGAGCAGTTCTTC. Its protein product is CASSLQPSGTYNEQFF.

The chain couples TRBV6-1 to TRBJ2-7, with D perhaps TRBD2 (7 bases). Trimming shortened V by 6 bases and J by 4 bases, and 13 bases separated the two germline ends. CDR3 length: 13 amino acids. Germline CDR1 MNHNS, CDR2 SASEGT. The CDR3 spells CASSRTAGYEQYF. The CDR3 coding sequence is TGTGCCAGCAGCCGGACAGCGGGATACGAGCAGTACTTC.

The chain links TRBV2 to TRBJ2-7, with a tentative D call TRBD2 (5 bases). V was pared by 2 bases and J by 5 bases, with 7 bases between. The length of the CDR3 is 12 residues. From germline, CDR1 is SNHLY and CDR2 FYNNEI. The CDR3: CASSEYGNEQYV. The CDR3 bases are TGTGCCAGCAGTGAATACGGGAACGAGCAGTACGTC.